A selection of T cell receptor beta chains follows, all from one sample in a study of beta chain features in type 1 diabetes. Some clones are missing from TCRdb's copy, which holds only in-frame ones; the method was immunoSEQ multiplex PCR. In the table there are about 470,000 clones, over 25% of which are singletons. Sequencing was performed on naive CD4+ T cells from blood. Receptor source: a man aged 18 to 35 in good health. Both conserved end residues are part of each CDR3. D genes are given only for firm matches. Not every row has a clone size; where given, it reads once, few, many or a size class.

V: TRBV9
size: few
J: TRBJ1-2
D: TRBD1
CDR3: CASSVPGGHGYTF
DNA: TGTGCCAGCAGCGTCCCAGGGGGTCATGGCTACACCTTC

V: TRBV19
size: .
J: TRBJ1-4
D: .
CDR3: CASSLGEKLFF
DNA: TGTGCCAGTAGTCTAGGAGAAAAACTGTTTTTT

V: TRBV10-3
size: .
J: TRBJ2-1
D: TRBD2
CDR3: CAISGPQAGEEQFF
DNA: TGTGCCATCAGTGGGCCCCAGGCGGGGGAGGAGCAGTTCTTC

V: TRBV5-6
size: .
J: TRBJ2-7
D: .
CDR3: CASSLGLGNNEQYF
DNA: TGTGCCAGCAGCTTGGGGCTCGGGAACAACGAGCAGTACTTC

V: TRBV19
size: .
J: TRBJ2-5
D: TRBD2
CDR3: CASASGEETQYF
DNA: TGTGCCTCCGCTAGCGGGGAGGAGACCCAGTACTTC

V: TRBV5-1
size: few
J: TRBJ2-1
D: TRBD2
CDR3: CASSLEREYNEQFF
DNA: TGCGCCAGCAGCCTAGAGCGGGAATACAATGAGCAGTTCTTC

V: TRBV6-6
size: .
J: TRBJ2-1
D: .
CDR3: CASSSHLGVHGNEQFF
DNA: TGTGCCAGCAGTTCGCACTTGGGAGTTCACGGCAATGAGCAGTTCTTC

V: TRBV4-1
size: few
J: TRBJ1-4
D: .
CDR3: CASSLFPVNEKLFF
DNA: TGCGCCAGCAGCCTTTTTCCCGTTAATGAAAAACTGTTTTTT

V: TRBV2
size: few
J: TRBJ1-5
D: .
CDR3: CASSEGNSNQPQHF
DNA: TGTGCCAGCAGTGAGGGGAATAGCAATCAGCCCCAGCATTTT

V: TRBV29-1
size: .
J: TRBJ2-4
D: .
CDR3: CSVGLAKNIQYF
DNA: TGCAGCGTTGGGTTAGCCAAAAACATTCAGTACTTC

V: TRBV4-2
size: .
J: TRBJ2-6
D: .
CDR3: CASSQDRARPSGANVLTF
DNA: TGTGCCAGCAGCCAAGATCGGGCCCGGCCCTCTGGGGCCAACGTCCTGACTTTC

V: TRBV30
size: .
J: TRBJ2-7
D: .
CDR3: CAWTQGLGNSYEQYF
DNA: TGTGCCTGGACCCAGGGACTGGGGAACTCCTACGAGCAGTACTTC

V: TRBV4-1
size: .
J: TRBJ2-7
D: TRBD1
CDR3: CASSRQGQDSEQYF
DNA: TGCGCCAGTTCGCGACAGGGACAGGATTCCGAGCAGTACTTC

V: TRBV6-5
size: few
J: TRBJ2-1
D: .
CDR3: CASSSTSGPSYNEQFF
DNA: TGTGCCAGCAGTTCCACATCCGGACCATCCTACAATGAGCAGTTCTTC

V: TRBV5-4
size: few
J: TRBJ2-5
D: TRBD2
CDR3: CASSLRGRAGETQYF
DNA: TGTGCCAGCAGCTTGCGCGGGAGGGCCGGGGAGACCCAGTACTTC

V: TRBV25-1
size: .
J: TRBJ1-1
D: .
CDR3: CASGRGADTEAFF
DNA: TGTGCCAGCGGACGGGGGGCCGACACTGAAGCTTTCTTT

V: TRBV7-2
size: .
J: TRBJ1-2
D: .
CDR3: CASSYIGHPSGGYTF
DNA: TGTGCCAGCAGCTATATCGGGCATCCGTCGGGAGGCTACACCTTC

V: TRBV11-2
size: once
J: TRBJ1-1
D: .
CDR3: CASSLDQTGTEAFF
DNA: TGTGCCAGCAGCTTAGACCAGACAGGCACTGAAGCTTTCTTT

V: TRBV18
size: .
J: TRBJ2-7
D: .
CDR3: CASSSLYEQYF
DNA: TGTGCCAGCTCATCACTTTACGAGCAGTACTTC

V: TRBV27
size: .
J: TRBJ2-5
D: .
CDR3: CASRPVLVAGDQYF
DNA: TGTGCCAGCAGGCCAGTCCTCGTTGCAGGAGACCAGTACTTC

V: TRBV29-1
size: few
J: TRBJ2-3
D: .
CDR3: CSVTPWGWGTDTQYF
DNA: TGCAGCGTTACACCTTGGGGATGGGGGACAGATACGCAGTATTTT

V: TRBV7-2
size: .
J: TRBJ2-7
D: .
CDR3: CASSLAGSYEQYF
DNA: TGTGCCAGCAGCTTAGCGGGATCCTACGAGCAGTACTTC

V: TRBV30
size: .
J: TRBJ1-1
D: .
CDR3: CAWSVRSGWNTEAFF
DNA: TGTGCCTGGAGTGTTAGATCAGGGTGGAACACTGAAGCTTTCTTT

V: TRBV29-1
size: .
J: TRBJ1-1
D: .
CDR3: CSVGNYGKAFF
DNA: TGCAGCGTTGGCAACTATGGGAAAGCTTTCTTT

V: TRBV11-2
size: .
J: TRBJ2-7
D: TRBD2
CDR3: CASRSLAGKYEQYF
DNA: TGTGCCAGCAGATCTCTAGCGGGCAAGTACGAGCAGTACTTC

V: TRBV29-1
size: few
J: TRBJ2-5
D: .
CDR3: CSVGGTPETQYF
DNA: TGCAGCGTCGGAGGGACCCCAGAGACCCAGTACTTC

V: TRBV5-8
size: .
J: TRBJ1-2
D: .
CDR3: CASSILAENYGYTF
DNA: TGTGCCAGCAGCATCCTGGCTGAGAACTATGGCTACACCTTC

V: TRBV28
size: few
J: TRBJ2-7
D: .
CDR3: CASSRRVSEQYF
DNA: TGTGCCAGCAGTCGCAGGGTTTCCGAGCAGTACTTC

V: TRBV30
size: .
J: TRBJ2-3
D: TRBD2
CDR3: CAWKSGRADTQYF
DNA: TGTGCCTGGAAGAGCGGGAGGGCAGATACGCAGTATTTT